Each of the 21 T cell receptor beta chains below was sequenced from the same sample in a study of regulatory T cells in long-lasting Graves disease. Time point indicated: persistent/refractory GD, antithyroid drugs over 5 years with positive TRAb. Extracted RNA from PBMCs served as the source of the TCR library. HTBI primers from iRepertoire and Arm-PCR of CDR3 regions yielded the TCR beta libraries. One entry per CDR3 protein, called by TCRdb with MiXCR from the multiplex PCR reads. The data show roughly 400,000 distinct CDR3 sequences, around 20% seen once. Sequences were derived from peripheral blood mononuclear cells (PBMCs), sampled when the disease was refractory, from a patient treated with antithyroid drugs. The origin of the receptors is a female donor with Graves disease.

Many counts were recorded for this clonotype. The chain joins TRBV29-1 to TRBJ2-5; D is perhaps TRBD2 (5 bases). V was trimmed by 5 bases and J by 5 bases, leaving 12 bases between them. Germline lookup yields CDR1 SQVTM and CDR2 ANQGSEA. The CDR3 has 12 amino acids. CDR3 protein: CSVQLVRETQYF. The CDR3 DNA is TGCAGCGTTCAACTAGTACGGGAGACCCAGTACTTC.

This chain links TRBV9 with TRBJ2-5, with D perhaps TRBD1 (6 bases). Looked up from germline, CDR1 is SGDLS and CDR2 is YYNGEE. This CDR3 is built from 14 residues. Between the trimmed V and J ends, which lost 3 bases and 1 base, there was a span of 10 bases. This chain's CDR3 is CASSGGPTQETQYF. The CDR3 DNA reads TGTGCCAGCAGCGGGGGGCCTACCCAAGAGACCCAGTACTTC.

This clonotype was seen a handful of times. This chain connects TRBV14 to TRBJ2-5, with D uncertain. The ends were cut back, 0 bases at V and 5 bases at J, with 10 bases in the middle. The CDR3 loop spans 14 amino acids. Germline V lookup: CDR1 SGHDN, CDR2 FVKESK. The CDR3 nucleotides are TGTGCCAGCAGCCAAGAAACTGGGATGGAGACCCAGTACTTC. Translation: CASSQETGMETQYF.

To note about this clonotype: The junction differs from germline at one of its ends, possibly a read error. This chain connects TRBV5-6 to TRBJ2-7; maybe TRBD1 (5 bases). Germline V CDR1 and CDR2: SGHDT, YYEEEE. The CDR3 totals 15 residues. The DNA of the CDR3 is TGTGCCAGCAGCTTGAAGTTGCCAGGGAACTACGAGCGGTACTTC. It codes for CASSLKLPGNYERYF.

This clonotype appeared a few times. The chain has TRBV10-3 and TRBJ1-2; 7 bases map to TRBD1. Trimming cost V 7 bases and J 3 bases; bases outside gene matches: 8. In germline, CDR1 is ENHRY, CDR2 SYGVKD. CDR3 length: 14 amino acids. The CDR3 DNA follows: TGTGCCATCAATCAACAGGGGAAGGACTATGGCTACACCTTC. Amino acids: CAINQQGKDYGYTF.

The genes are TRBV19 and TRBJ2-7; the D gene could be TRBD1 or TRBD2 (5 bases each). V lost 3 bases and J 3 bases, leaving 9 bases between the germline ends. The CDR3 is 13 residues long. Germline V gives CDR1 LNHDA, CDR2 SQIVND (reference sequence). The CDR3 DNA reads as TGTGCCAGTAGTATCGGGACGGGCTACGAGCAGTACTTC. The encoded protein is CASSIGTGYEQYF.

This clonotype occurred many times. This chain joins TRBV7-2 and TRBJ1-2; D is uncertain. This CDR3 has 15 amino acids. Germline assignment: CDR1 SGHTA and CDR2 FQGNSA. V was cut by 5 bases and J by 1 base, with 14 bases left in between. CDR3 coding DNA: TGTGCCAGCAGCCAAGATTTCAGCATTAACTATGGCTACACCTTC. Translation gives CASSQDFSINYGYTF.

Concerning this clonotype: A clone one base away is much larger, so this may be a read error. This chain's CDR3 is CAGSTTRQGLKDGYTF. Here the CDR3 DNA reads TGTGCCGGCAGTACGACAAGACAGGGTTTGAAGGATGGCTACACCTTC. The rearrangement joins TRBV27 to TRBJ1-2; TRBD1 aligns across 7 bases. The CDR3 covers 16 residues. Germline CDR1 and CDR2: MNHEY and SMNVEV (reference sequence).

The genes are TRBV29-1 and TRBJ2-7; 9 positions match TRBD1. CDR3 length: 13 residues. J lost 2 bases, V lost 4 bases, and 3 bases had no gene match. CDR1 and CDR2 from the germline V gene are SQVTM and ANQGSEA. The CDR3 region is CSVVTGGAYEQYF. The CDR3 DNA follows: TGCAGCGTTGTGACAGGGGGGGCCTACGAGCAGTACTTC.

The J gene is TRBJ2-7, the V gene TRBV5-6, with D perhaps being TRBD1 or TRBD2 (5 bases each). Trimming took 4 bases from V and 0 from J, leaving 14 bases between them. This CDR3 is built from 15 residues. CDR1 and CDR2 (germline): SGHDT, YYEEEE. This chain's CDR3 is CASSVWGTFSYEQYF. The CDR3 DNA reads TGTGCCAGCAGCGTTTGGGGGACCTTCTCCTACGAGCAGTACTTC. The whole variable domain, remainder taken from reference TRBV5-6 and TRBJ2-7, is DAGVTQSPTHLIKTRGQQVTLRCSPKSGHDTVSWYQQALGQGPQFIFQYYEEEERQRGNFPDRFSGHQFPNYSSELNVNALLLGDSALYLCASSVWGTFSYEQYFGPGTRLTVT.

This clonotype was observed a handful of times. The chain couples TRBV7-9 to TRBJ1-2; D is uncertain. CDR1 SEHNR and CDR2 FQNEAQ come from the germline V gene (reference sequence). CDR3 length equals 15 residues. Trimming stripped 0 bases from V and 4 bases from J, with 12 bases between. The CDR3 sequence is CASSLASPVGYGYTF. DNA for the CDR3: TGTGCCAGCAGCTTAGCGTCGCCGGTCGGCTATGGCTACACCTTC.

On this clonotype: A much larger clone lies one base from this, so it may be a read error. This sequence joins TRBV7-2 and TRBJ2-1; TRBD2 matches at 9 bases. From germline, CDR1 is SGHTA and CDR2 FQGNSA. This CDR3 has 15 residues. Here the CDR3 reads CAGSLVTSGHNEQFF. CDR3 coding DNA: TGTGCCGGCAGCTTAGTGACTAGCGGCCACAATGAGCAGTTCTTC.

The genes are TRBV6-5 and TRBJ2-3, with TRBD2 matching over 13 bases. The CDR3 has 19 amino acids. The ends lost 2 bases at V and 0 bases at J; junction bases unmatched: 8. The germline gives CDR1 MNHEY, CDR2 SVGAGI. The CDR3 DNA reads TGTGCCAGCAGTTACCGGACTAGCGGGAGATCTCGGAGCACAGATACGCAGTATTTT. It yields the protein CASSYRTSGRSRSTDTQYF.

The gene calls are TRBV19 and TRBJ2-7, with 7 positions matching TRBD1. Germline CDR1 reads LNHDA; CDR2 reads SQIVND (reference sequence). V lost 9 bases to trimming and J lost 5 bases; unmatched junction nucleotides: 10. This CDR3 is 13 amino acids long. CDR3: CASGKTGFNEQYF. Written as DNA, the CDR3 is TGTGCCAGCGGAAAGACAGGGTTCAACGAGCAGTACTTC. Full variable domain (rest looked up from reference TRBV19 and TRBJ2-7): DGGITQSPKYLFRKEGQNVTLSCEQNLNHDAMYWYRQDPGQGLRLIYYSQIVNDFQKGDIAEGYSVSREKKESFPLTVTSAQKNPTAFYLCASGKTGFNEQYFGPGTRLTVT.

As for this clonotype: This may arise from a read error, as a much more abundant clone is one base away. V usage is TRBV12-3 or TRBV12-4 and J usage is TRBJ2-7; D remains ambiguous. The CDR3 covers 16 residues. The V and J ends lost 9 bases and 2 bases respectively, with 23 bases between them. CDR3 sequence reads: CARSPIEWPGTYEQYF. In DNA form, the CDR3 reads TGTGCCAGGAGCCCAATAGAGTGGCCTGGAACCTACGAGCAGTACTTC.

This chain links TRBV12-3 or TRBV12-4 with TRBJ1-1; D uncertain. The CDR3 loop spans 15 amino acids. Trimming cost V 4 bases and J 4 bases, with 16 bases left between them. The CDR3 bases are TGTGCCAGCAGTTCTTTGGGCCGAACGAGCACTGAAGCTTTCTTT. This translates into CASSSLGRTSTEAFF.

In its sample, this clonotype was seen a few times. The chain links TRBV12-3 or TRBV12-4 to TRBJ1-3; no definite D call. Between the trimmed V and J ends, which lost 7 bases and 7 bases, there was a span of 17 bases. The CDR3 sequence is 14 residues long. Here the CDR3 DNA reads TGTGCCAGCAACTATCCCGTGGACTTCAACACCATATATTTT. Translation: CASNYPVDFNTIYF.

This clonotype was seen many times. CDR3 region: CASSRGAGVGQETQYF. The CDR3 bases are TGTGCCAGCAGCCGCGGGGCGGGAGTGGGCCAAGAGACCCAGTACTTC. The chain carries TRBV11-2 and TRBJ2-5; 7 nucleotides line up with TRBD2. Germline V lookup: CDR1 SGHAT, CDR2 FQNNGV. V was pared by 5 bases and J by 1 base, with 10 bases of the junction left unmatched. The CDR3 is 16 residues long.

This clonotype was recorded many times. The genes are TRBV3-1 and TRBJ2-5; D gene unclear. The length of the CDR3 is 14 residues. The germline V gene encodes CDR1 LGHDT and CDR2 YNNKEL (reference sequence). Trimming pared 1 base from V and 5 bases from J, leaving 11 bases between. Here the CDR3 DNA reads TGTGCCAGCAGCCAAGTCCCGATGGGGGAGACCCAGTACTTC. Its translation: CASSQVPMGETQYF.

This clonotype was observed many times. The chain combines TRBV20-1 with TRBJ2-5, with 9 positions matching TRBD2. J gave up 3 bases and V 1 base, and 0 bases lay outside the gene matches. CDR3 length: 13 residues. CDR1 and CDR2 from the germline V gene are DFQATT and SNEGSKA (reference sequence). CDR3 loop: CSARGLAEETQYF. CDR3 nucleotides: TGCAGTGCTAGAGGACTAGCGGAAGAGACCCAGTACTTC.

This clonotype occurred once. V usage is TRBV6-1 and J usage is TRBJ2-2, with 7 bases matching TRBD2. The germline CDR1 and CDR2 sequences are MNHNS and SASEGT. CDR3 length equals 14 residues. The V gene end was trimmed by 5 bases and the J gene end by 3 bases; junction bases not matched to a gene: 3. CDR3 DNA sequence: TGTGCCAGCAGTACTAGCGTTCACACCGGGGAGCTGTTTTTT. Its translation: CASSTSVHTGELFF.